This T cell receptor (beta chain) comes out of a study of cytomegalovirus exposure and HLA in healthy donors. Regarding the study as a whole: Later on, an analysis showed TCR association rates differing by HLA locus, with DRB1 the most and HLA-C the fewest.

Germline trimming cut 10 bases from V and 5 bases from J; bases unmatched to any gene: 8. This CDR3 spans 13 amino acids. The germline V gene has CDR1 MDHEN and CDR2 SYDVKM. On this clone itself: The antigen is not known.

13 Jbeta primers and 60 Vbeta primers were used for the PCR. Sequencing was performed with immunoSEQ multiplex PCR; in TCRdb, only in-frame clones are kept and a portion is missing. The sample has around 150,000 clones, approximately 79% seen once. The receptor was isolated from a man between 60 and 75 years old in good health and CMV-seronegative. The chain has TRBV28 and TRBJ2-3, with 8 nucleotides matching TRBD2. Source material: PBMCs. The CDR3 bases are TGTGCCATCAGAGGGACTAGGGAAGATACGCAGTATTTT. This codes for CAIRGTREDTQYF.